This entry lists 29 T cell receptor beta chains sequenced from one sample in a study of blood T cell repertoires in COVID-19. Profiled with immunoSEQ multiplex PCR; TCRdb holds only in-frame clones, not every one. The sample lists approximately 290,000 clones; roughly 89% were seen once. The sample comprised peripheral blood. Every receptor here comes from a man younger than 45 with acute or convalescent COVID-19.

The J gene is TRBJ2-2, the V gene TRBV19; 8 nucleotides match TRBD1. Germline V lookup: CDR1 LNHDA, CDR2 SQIVND (reference sequence). The V gene end was trimmed by 8 bases and the J gene end by 3 bases; junction bases not matched to a gene: 8. The CDR3 is made up of 15 amino acids. The CDR3, as DNA: TGTGCCAGTTATTCAGGGGGCGGTTACACCGGGGAGCTGTTTTTT. Translating it yields CASYSGGGYTGELFF.

This clone was observed a few times. This chain links TRBV11-2 with TRBJ2-1; a weak D match, TRBD1 (6 bases). Per the germline V gene, CDR1 is SGHAT and CDR2 is FQNNGV. Deletions cut 5 bases from V and 4 bases from J, with 15 bases between. The CDR3 is 15 amino acids. This chain's CDR3 is CASSQTGTKYNEQFF. The CDR3 nucleotides read TGTGCCAGCAGCCAGACCGGGACAAAATACAATGAGCAGTTCTTC. Based on the CDR3 plus reference TRBV11-2 and TRBJ2-1, the full variable domain is EAGVAQSPRYKIIEKRQSVAFWCNPISGHATLYWYQQILGQGPKLLIQFQNNGVVDDSQLPKDRFSAERLKGVDSTLKIQPAKLEDSAVYLCASSQTGTKYNEQFFGPGTRLTVL.

This clone was observed a few times. The rearrangement links TRBV6-1 to TRBJ2-5; 13 bases fit TRBD2. This CDR3 has 20 amino acids. V lost 0 bases to trimming and J lost 2 bases; unmatched junction nucleotides: 12. Germline CDR1 reads MNHNS; CDR2 reads SASEGT. The CDR3 sequence is CASSEAFGTSGARRQETQYF. The DNA for the CDR3 is TGTGCCAGCAGTGAAGCGTTTGGGACTAGCGGGGCCCGGAGGCAAGAGACCCAGTACTTC.

With regard to this clone: An end of the junction differs from the germline gene, which may be a read error. The chain is built from TRBV13 and TRBJ1-2, with D possibly TRBD1 on 6 matching bases. This CDR3 spans 16 amino acids. In germline, CDR1 is PRHDT, CDR2 FYEKMQ (reference sequence). The CDR3 bases are TGTGCCAACAGCTTAACGATGCAGGGGACCTACTATGGCTACACCTTC. This translates into CANSLTMQGTYYGYTF.

V is TRBV12-3 or TRBV12-4 and J is TRBJ2-1; no clear D. This CDR3 comprises 13 residues. V was trimmed by 10 bases and J by 3 bases, leaving 13 bases between them. DNA of the CDR3: TGTGCCAATAGACCAGGCAGCTACAATGAGCAGTTCTTC. This translates into CANRPGSYNEQFF.

The CDR3 coding sequence is TGTGCCAGCAGTTCCACGGGAGGCCTCCCGCGTCAGTACTTC. Its protein product is CASSSTGGLPRQYF. The chain combines TRBV28 with TRBJ2-7, with 7 nucleotides matching TRBD2. This CDR3 region has 14 residues. CDR1 MDHEN and CDR2 SYDVKM come from the germline V gene. V was clipped by 4 bases and J by 10 bases; unmatched bases: 13.

This clone was seen ten or more times. V and J are TRBV18 and TRBJ1-2; a weak D match, TRBD1 (6 bases). Germline V gene lookup returns CDR1 KGHSH and CDR2 LQKENI. The CDR3 has 16 residues. The germline V and J ends were trimmed by 4 bases and 0 bases, with 15 bases remaining between them. DNA for the CDR3: TGTGCCAGCTCACTATGGACAGTAGGGACTAACTATGGCTACACCTTC. Translating it yields CASSLWTVGTNYGYTF. The full variable domain, completed using reference TRBV18 and TRBJ1-2, is NAGVMQNPRHLVRRRGQEARLRCSPMKGHSHVYWYRQLPEEGLKFMVYLQKENIIDESGMPKERFSAEFPKEGPSILRIQQVVRGDSAAYFCASSLWTVGTNYGYTFGSGTRLTVV.

The V gene is TRBV18, the J gene TRBJ1-5, with D perhaps matching TRBD1 (6 bases). The CDR3 contains 16 residues. With 3 bases removed from V and 2 bases from J, the gap between germline ends came to 14 bases. Looked up from germline, CDR1 is KGHSH and CDR2 is LQKENI. The CDR3 reads CASSPGQGSGNQPQHF. The CDR3 nucleotides are TGTGCCAGCTCACCGGGGCAGGGGAGTGGCAATCAGCCCCAGCATTTT.

This chain joins TRBV6-5 and TRBJ1-1; maybe TRBD1 (6 bases). Germline V lookup: CDR1 MNHEY, CDR2 SVGAGI. V was clipped by 6 bases and J by 2 bases, with 16 bases between them. The CDR3 consists of 15 residues. The CDR3 coding sequence is TGTGCCAGCAGGAGGACCACAGGGCGCAACACTGAAGCTTTCTTT. Translation: CASRRTTGRNTEAFF.

The rearrangement uses TRBV7-9 and TRBJ2-1; TRBD2 is a possible D gene (6 bases). V lost 7 bases and J 3 bases, leaving 10 bases between the germline ends. CDR1 and CDR2 (germline): SEHNR, FQNEAQ (reference sequence). CDR3 length equals 13 residues. CDR3: CASNRDFYNEQFF. CDR3 sequence (DNA): TGTGCCAGCAACCGGGACTTCTACAATGAGCAGTTCTTC.

This chain links TRBV4-1 with TRBJ2-1, with D possibly being TRBD1 (5 bases). CDR1 is MGHRA and CDR2 is YSYEKL in the germline V gene. The CDR3 has 15 amino acids. The ends were cut back, 8 bases at V and 13 bases at J, with 27 bases in the middle. In DNA form, the CDR3 reads TGCGCCAGCCGCCGACAGTTGGGCCTCCTCTATCTCCAGTTCTTC. Protein product: CASRRQLGLLYLQFF.

V is TRBV4-1 and J is TRBJ2-7, with 7 bases identical to TRBD2. The length of the CDR3 is 15 residues. Per the germline V gene, CDR1 is MGHRA and CDR2 is YSYEKL. V trimming: 3 bases; J trimming: 9 bases; junction bases outside the gene matches: 14. The CDR3 DNA is TGCGCCAGCAGCCAGACTACAGGTTCCTCGGGGGGGCAGTACTTC. Amino acid sequence: CASSQTTGSSGGQYF.

The V gene is TRBV4-1, the J gene TRBJ1-1, with TRBD1 identical over 7 bases. V trimming: 3 bases; J trimming: 5 bases; junction bases outside the gene matches: 6. CDR1 is MGHRA and CDR2 is YSYEKL in the germline V gene. The CDR3 has 14 residues. The CDR3 region has the DNA TGCGCCAGCAGCCACCACAGGGGTGGGACTGAAGCTTTCTTT. As protein: CASSHHRGGTEAFF.

V usage is TRBV5-8 and J usage is TRBJ1-4; D ambiguous. From germline, CDR1 is SGHTS and CDR2 YDEGEE. The CDR3 totals 13 residues. V was pared by 4 bases and J by 5 bases, with 9 bases between. The CDR3 region has the DNA TGTGCCAGCAGCCTGGGCCGGAATGAAAAACTGTTTTTT. Encoded protein: CASSLGRNEKLFF.

This chain uses TRBV18 with TRBJ1-2, with D unresolved. The CDR3 is made up of 14 amino acids. V lost 8 bases to trimming and J lost 5 bases, with 18 bases between them. Germline V gives CDR1 KGHSH, CDR2 LQKENI. Written as DNA, the CDR3 is TGTGCCAGCCTTAAGGCACAGTCCCATTATGGCTACACCTTC. This sequence encodes CASLKAQSHYGYTF.

The chain is built from TRBV10-2 and TRBJ2-3; possibly TRBD2 for D (6 bases). CDR1 WSHSY and CDR2 SAAADI come from the germline V gene. CDR3 length: 12 residues. Trimming left V 6 bases short and J 5 bases short, with 9 bases between. The CDR3 spells CASRGAGDTQYF. The CDR3 DNA reads TGCGCCAGCAGGGGAGCGGGAGATACGCAGTATTTT.

V is TRBV7-8 and J is TRBJ2-1, with 10 bases lining up with TRBD2. The V gene end was trimmed by 2 bases and the J gene end by 13 bases; junction bases not matched to a gene: 17. The CDR3 loop spans 17 amino acids. CDR1 and CDR2 (germline): SGHVS, FQNEAQ. Here the CDR3 DNA reads TGTGCCAGCAGCTTATTAAGCGGGAATACCCAGCGGGGGGGCCAGTTCTTC. Its translation is CASSLLSGNTQRGGQFF.

This sequence joins TRBV7-3 and TRBJ1-5, with TRBD1 matching 10 bases. Germline CDR1 SGHTA, CDR2 FQGTGA. J was trimmed by 5 bases and V by 5 bases; bases with no gene match: 3. There are 14 residues in the CDR3. Here the CDR3 reads CASSPTGGHQPQHF. DNA of the CDR3: TGTGCCAGCAGCCCGACAGGGGGCCATCAGCCCCAGCATTTT.

The V gene is TRBV18, the J gene TRBJ2-7, with a tentative D call TRBD1 (5 bases). This CDR3 comprises 15 residues. Germline lookup yields CDR1 KGHSH and CDR2 LQKENI. V was cut by 3 bases and J by 0 bases, with 12 bases left in between. As DNA, the CDR3 is TGTGCCAGCTCACCGCAGAGACAGAGCTCCTACGAGCAGTACTTC. Its protein is CASSPQRQSSYEQYF.

This clone was observed once. This sequence joins TRBV11-2 and TRBJ2-6; perhaps TRBD2 as D (6 bases). The CDR3 is 18 amino acids. The V end lost 3 bases, the J end lost 1 base, and 16 bases lay between the germline ends. The V gene's germline CDR1 is SGHAT and CDR2 FQNNGV. CDR3 DNA: TGTGCCAGCAGCTTGACCCGACCCCGGGAGTCTGGGGCCAACGTCCTGACTTTC. Translated, it gives CASSLTRPRESGANVLTF.

This clone was counted a few times. Here the CDR3 DNA reads TGTGCCAGCACCCCGGGGGGGACTAACTATGGCTACACCTTC. Its protein product is CASTPGGTNYGYTF. V gene TRBV6-5 combines with J gene TRBJ1-2; perhaps TRBD1 as D (5 bases). The V end was cut by 7 bases, the J end by 0 bases, with 12 bases between. In germline, CDR1 is MNHEY, CDR2 SVGAGI. The CDR3 loop spans 14 amino acids.

This clone has only one observation. This chain uses TRBV7-3 with TRBJ2-2; 8 positions agree with TRBD1. This CDR3 comprises 16 residues. The germline V gene encodes CDR1 SGHTA and CDR2 FQGTGA. Trimming at V came to 1 base and at J to 7 bases, leaving 8 bases not matched to a gene. The CDR3 here is CASSLIGRGQGGELFF. DNA of the CDR3: TGTGCCAGCAGCTTAATCGGCAGGGGGCAGGGCGGGGAGCTGTTTTTT.

This sequence joins TRBV4-1 and TRBJ2-7, with 7 positions matching TRBD2. Germline V lookup: CDR1 MGHRA, CDR2 YSYEKL. J lost 0 bases, V lost 1 base, and 12 bases had no gene match. CDR3 length equals 18 residues. CDR3 bases: TGCGCCAGCAGCCAAGTTTTGGGAGGGCAGCCAAGCTCCTACGAGCAGTACTTC. This gives the protein CASSQVLGGQPSSYEQYF.

This sequence joins TRBV18 and TRBJ2-3, with D tentatively TRBD1 (5 bases). Trimming took 3 bases from V and 4 from J, leaving 8 bases between them. The CDR3 has 13 amino acids. The germline V gene has CDR1 KGHSH and CDR2 LQKENI. The CDR3 bases are TGTGCCAGCTCACCCAGGGCCGCAGATACGCAGTATTTT. This sequence encodes CASSPRAADTQYF.

The V and J genes are TRBV3-1 (or the pseudogene TRBV3-2) and TRBJ2-1; the match to TRBD2 covers 11 bases. This CDR3 contains 12 residues. CDR1 and CDR2 (germline): LGHDT, YNNKEL (reference sequence). This chain's CDR3 is CGVTSGGGEQFF. The CDR3 DNA is TGTGGTGTTACTAGCGGGGGAGGTGAGCAGTTCTTC.

The chain couples TRBV19 to TRBJ2-7, with TRBD2 matching over 9 bases. Germline CDR1 LNHDA, CDR2 SQIVND (reference sequence). The CDR3 spans 13 residues. V trimming: 4 bases; J trimming: 7 bases; junction bases outside the gene matches: 5. The CDR3 region has the DNA TGTGCCAGTAGTAGGCGGGAGGGAGATGAGCAGTACTTC. Translation: CASSRREGDEQYF.

The table lists this clone with a count of one. This chain joins TRBV28 and TRBJ2-3; 10 nucleotides align to TRBD2. The CDR3 contains 13 residues. The germline V gene encodes CDR1 MDHEN and CDR2 SYDVKM. Trimming took 9 bases from V and 2 from J; bases not matched to a gene: 2. This CDR3 is CASGTSATDTQYF. DNA of the CDR3: TGTGCCAGTGGGACTAGCGCCACAGATACGCAGTATTTT.

This clone was seen only a few times. The chain couples TRBV7-8 to TRBJ2-7; D is undetermined. Trimming left V 3 bases short and J 5 bases short, with 17 bases between. Germline V gene data show CDR1 as SGHVS and CDR2 as FQNEAQ. The CDR3 totals 15 residues. CDR3 amino acids: CASSLGPDPDHEQYF. In nucleotides, the CDR3 is TGTGCCAGCAGCTTGGGCCCCGACCCAGACCACGAGCAGTACTTC.

This rearrangement joins TRBV7-8 to TRBJ2-6; D call uncertain. The CDR3 spans 16 residues. V lost 2 bases to trimming and J lost 0 bases, with 8 bases between them. The germline gives CDR1 SGHVS, CDR2 FQNEAQ. In DNA form, the CDR3 reads TGTGCCAGCAGCTTAAGACACCCCTCTGGGGCCAACGTCCTGACTTTC. This encodes CASSLRHPSGANVLTF.